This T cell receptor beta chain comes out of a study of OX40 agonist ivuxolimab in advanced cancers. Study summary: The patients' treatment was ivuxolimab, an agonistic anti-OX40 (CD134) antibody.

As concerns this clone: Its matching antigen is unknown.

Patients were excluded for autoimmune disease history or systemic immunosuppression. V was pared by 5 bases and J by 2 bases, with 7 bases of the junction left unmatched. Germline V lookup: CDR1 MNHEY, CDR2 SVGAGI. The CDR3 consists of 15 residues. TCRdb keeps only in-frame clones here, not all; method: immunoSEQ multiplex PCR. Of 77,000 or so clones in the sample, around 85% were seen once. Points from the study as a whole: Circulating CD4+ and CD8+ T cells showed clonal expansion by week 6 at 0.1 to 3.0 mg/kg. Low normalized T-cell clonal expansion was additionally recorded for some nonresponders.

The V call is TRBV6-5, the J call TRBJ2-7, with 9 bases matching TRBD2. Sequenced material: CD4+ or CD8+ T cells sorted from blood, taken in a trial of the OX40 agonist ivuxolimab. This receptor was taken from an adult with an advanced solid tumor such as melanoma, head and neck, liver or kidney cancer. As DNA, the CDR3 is TGTGCCAGCAGTATATCGACTAGCGGTACCTACGAGCAGTACTTC. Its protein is CASSISTSGTYEQYF.